Described below is a single TCR beta chain sequence and its context. TCRdb's table, derived via immunoSEQ multiplex PCR, lists solely in-frame clones and lacks some. The sample has 18,000 or so clones, around 92% seen once. The sample comes from a study of T cell responses to AZD1222 COVID-19 vaccine. CDR3 length: 14 amino acids. The ends lost 3 bases at V and 6 bases at J; junction bases unmatched: 5. Looked up from germline, CDR1 is SGDLS and CDR2 is YYNGEE. The genes are TRBV9 and TRBJ2-2; 7 bases match TRBD2. The sequenced sample was peripheral blood, obtained 28 days after the second AZD1222 dose. The clonotype was recovered from an adult who received the AZD1222 COVID-19 vaccine. The DNA of the CDR3 is TGTGCCAGCAGCGGCGGGGGAGGGCCCGGGGAGCTGTTTTTT. Its translation: CASSGGGGPGELFF.